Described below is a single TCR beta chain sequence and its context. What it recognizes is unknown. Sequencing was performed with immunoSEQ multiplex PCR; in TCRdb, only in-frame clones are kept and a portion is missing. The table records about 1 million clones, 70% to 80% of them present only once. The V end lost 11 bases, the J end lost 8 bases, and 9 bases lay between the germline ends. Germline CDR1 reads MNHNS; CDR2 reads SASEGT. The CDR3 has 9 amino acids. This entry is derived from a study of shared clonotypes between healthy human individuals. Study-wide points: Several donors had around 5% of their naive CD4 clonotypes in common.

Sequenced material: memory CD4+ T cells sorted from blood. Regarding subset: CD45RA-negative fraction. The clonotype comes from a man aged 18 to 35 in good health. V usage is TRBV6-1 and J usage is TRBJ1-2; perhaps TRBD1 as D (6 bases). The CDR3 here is CAGGGGYTF. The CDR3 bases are TGTGCCGGGGGCGGGGGCTACACCTTC.